Presented here are 9 T cell receptor beta chains from one specimen sequenced in a study of molecular identifiers for immune sequencing clone quantification. TCRdb used MiXCR to reprocess the PCR reads, holding one entry per CDR3 protein. There are a few hundred thousand distinct CDR3 sequences in the sample; roughly 23% occur only once, and 0.74% lies in the top ten. Sample: naive CD8+ T cells from blood, with Jurkat cell RNA spiked in. As for subset: FACS-sorted CD8+CD4-CCR7+CD45RA+ naive T cells. The source of these receptors is a human donor in good health. Some libraries in this study had Jurkat cell RNA spiked in.

The sample holds a few counts of this clonotype. This sequence joins TRBV4-1 and TRBJ1-2; D ambiguous. V lost 1 base to trimming and J lost 3 bases, with 15 bases between them. The CDR3 covers 16 residues. Germline V CDR1 and CDR2: MGHRA, YSYEKL. The CDR3 DNA follows: TGCGCCAGCAGCCAAGCAGAGAACAGCGAGTACTATGGCTACACCTTC. Encoded protein: CASSQAENSEYYGYTF.

This clonotype was recorded many times. The rearrangement joins TRBV29-1 to TRBJ2-3; D gene uncertain. Trimming left V 5 bases short and J 2 bases short, with 8 bases between. The CDR3 is 12 amino acids. Germline CDR1 SQVTM, CDR2 ANQGSEA. CDR3 in DNA: TGCAGCGTTAGAATGACCACAGATACGCAGTATTTT. As protein: CSVRMTTDTQYF.

The chain combines TRBV20-1 with TRBJ2-2, with a tentative D call TRBD1 (7 bases). Germline-derived CDR1 and CDR2 are DFQATT and SNEGSKA (reference sequence). V was shortened by 0 bases and J by 6 bases, with 14 bases between the two germline ends. The CDR3 loop spans 15 amino acids. The CDR3 spells CSARDQGEDPGELFF. The DNA for the CDR3 is TGCAGTGCTAGAGATCAGGGGGAGGACCCCGGGGAGCTGTTTTTT.

Details on this clonotype: Just one base apart from a much larger clone, this may be a read error. The chain combines TRBV28 with TRBJ1-1; D call uncertain. Looked up from germline, CDR1 is MDHEN and CDR2 is SYDVKM. The CDR3 loop spans 12 amino acids. CDR3 nucleotide sequence: TGTGCCGGCAGTCCAAGTAACACTGAAGCTTTCTTT. Protein product: CAGSPSNTEAFF.

The sample holds a few counts of this clonotype. CDR3 in amino acids: CAISDTGQTDTQYF. The CDR3 region has the DNA TGTGCCATCAGTGATACCGGACAGACAGATACGCAGTATTTT. The chain links TRBV10-3 to TRBJ2-3; tentative D call: TRBD1 (6 bases). The germline gives CDR1 ENHRY, CDR2 SYGVKD. CDR3 length: 14 amino acids. The V end lost 3 bases, the J end lost 3 bases, and 10 bases lay between the germline ends.

This clonotype was recorded a few times. This chain uses TRBV6-2 or TRBV6-3 with TRBJ2-7; 9 bases fit TRBD2. There are 15 residues in the CDR3. V dropped 2 bases and J dropped 6; count of bases not matched to a gene: 8. The germline V gene encodes CDR1 MNHEY and CDR2 SVGEGT. The CDR3 bases are TGTGCCAGCAGTTACATGGTAGCGGGAGCCGGCGAGCAGTACTTC. Protein product: CASSYMVAGAGEQYF.

This clonotype turned up a few times. The chain carries TRBV11-2 and TRBJ2-1, with TRBD2 matching 11 bases. In germline, CDR1 is SGHAT, CDR2 FQNNGV. V dropped 3 bases and J dropped 7; count of bases not matched to a gene: 29. The CDR3 runs 23 residues. The CDR3 region has the DNA TGTGCCAGCAGCTTCCCTACAGGGGGTATCTCTGATAGCGGGAGGGGAATAGGGAATGAGCAGTTCTTC. Translating it yields CASSFPTGGISDSGRGIGNEQFF.

This clonotype was detected many times. The CDR3 loop is CASTPTVLAKNIQYF. The CDR3 bases are TGTGCCAGCACCCCGACAGTTCTAGCCAAAAACATTCAGTACTTC. The V gene is TRBV4-2, the J gene TRBJ2-4, with D perhaps TRBD1 (5 bases). The CDR3 contains 15 residues. Trimming removed 7 bases at V and 0 bases at J, with 13 bases between. The V gene's germline CDR1 is LGHNA and CDR2 YNFKEQ.

This chain connects TRBV4-1 to TRBJ2-1, with D possibly being TRBD2 (5 bases). V dropped 0 bases and J dropped 1 base, with 7 bases sitting between them. The CDR3 has 15 residues. Germline V CDR1 and CDR2: MGHRA, YSYEKL. The CDR3 nucleotides read TGCGCCAGCAGCCAAGAACCGGGGTCCTACAATGAGCAGTTCTTC. Protein sequence: CASSQEPGSYNEQFF.